Each of the 11 T cell receptor beta chains below was sequenced from the same sample in a study of cytomegalovirus exposure and HLA in healthy donors (TCRdb year 2017). The receptor library was made with the immunoSEQ multiplex PCR assay. Drawn from immuneACCESS, this table holds only the in-frame rearrangements with V and J called that TCRdb kept. Clones are partly lost; checked studies trace under half to an unresolved V gene and leave the rest unexplained. The sample table records about 82,000 clones; just under 95% of these occur just once. Roughly 0.65% of the sample belongs to the ten largest clones. Sequencing was done on a sample of PBMCs. Every receptor here comes from a man aged 18 to 29 in good health and CMV-seronegative.

This clone was observed a single time. The CDR3 spells CASSLVARRIYEQYF. CDR3 bases: TGTGCCAGCAGCTTAGTAGCCCGACGAATCTACGAGCAGTACTTC. The chain carries TRBV7-2 and TRBJ2-7; D is ambiguous. V gave up 1 base and J gave up 3 bases, with 13 bases separating them. The CDR3 is 15 amino acids. Germline V gene data show CDR1 as SGHTA and CDR2 as FQGNSA.

The J gene is TRBJ1-4, the V gene TRBV7-9; D uncertain. Trimming cost V 1 base and J 0 bases, with 6 bases left between them. This CDR3 region has 15 residues. CDR1 is SEHNR and CDR2 is FQNEAQ in the germline V gene (reference sequence). CDR3 residues: CASSLGSATNEKLFF. DNA of the CDR3: TGTGCCAGCAGCTTAGGTTCAGCAACTAATGAAAAACTGTTTTTT.

The chain has TRBV5-6 and TRBJ1-5; D call uncertain. Germline CDR1 reads SGHDT; CDR2 reads YYEEEE. CDR3 length equals 15 residues. V was clipped by 0 bases and J by 4 bases, with 11 bases between them. DNA of the CDR3: TGTGCCAGCAGCTTGGGAGGCGGAGATAATCAGCCCCAGCATTTT. Protein product: CASSLGGGDNQPQHF.

This chain uses TRBV7-2 with TRBJ2-2; D might be TRBD2 (5 bases). V was shortened by 6 bases and J by 9 bases, with 14 bases between the two germline ends. Germline values: CDR1 SGHTA, CDR2 FQGNSA. CDR3 length: 13 residues. This CDR3 is CASRRELPWELFF. The CDR3 region has the DNA TGTGCCAGCAGGAGGGAACTTCCGTGGGAGCTGTTTTTT.

The rearrangement links TRBV9 to TRBJ1-3, with TRBD1 matching 8 bases. V dropped 0 bases and J dropped 1; count of bases not matched to a gene: 6. This CDR3 region has 17 residues. Germline V lookup: CDR1 SGDLS, CDR2 YYNGEE. CDR3 bases: TGTGCCAGCAGCGTAGGGGTGACAGGGGCTTCTGGAAACACCATATATTTT. Translated: CASSVGVTGASGNTIYF.

The chain has TRBV2 and TRBJ1-2; no firm D call. Germline CDR1 is SNHLY and CDR2 is FYNNEI. The CDR3 is 12 residues long. V lost 8 bases and J lost 8, with 15 bases in between. CDR3 protein: CASVTFFGGYTF. In DNA form, the CDR3 reads TGTGCCAGCGTGACGTTCTTCGGGGGCTACACCTTC.

The rearrangement links TRBV28 to TRBJ1-1, with D unclear. Trimming removed 6 bases from V and 0 bases from J, with 14 bases in between. Per germline, CDR1 MDHEN and CDR2 SYDVKM. This CDR3 has 15 amino acids. CDR3 protein: CASSPAPQMNTEAFF. The CDR3 DNA reads as TGTGCCAGCAGCCCCGCCCCCCAGATGAACACTGAAGCTTTCTTT.

The genes are TRBV28 and TRBJ2-3; possible D gene TRBD1, 6 bases. This CDR3 is built from 17 residues. CDR1 is MDHEN, CDR2 SYDVKM, per germline. V lost 7 bases and J lost 4, with 24 bases in between. The CDR3 is CASTGAGSGRGADTQYF. The CDR3 coding sequence is TGTGCCAGCACCGGAGCAGGCTCGGGCAGGGGCGCAGATACGCAGTATTTT. Looking up the rest from reference TRBV28 and TRBJ2-3 gives the full variable domain: DVKVTQSSRYLVKRTGEKVFLECVQDMDHENMFWYRQDPGLGLRLIYFSYDVKMKEKGDIPEGYSVSREKKERFSLILESASTNQTSMYLCASTGAGSGRGADTQYFGPGTRLTVL.

The chain is built from TRBV6-5 and TRBJ1-6; no definite D call. The CDR3 covers 15 residues. CDR1 and CDR2 from the germline V gene are MNHEY and SVGAGI. V was shortened by 8 bases and J by 11 bases, with 22 bases between the two germline ends. CDR3 coding DNA: TGTGCCAGCGGAAGTCCCAGCCTAGGGAGGACACCCCTCCACTTT. It encodes CASGSPSLGRTPLHF.

This rearrangement joins TRBV28 to TRBJ2-7, with D possibly TRBD1 on 5 matching bases. The CDR3 loop spans 16 amino acids. The V end lost 5 bases, the J end lost 0 bases, and 17 bases lay between the germline ends. CDR1 is MDHEN and CDR2 is SYDVKM in the germline V gene. The CDR3 DNA reads as TGTGCCAGCAGTCGCCCTAGGGGCCGGAGCTCCTACGAGCAGTACTTC. It is translated as CASSRPRGRSSYEQYF.

This chain joins TRBV18 and TRBJ1-2; TRBD1 is a possible D gene (6 bases). This CDR3 is built from 13 residues. The V gene's germline CDR1 is KGHSH and CDR2 LQKENI. The V end was cut by 3 bases, the J end by 6 bases, with 11 bases between. CDR3 sequence (DNA): TGTGCCAGCTCACCCCGCCGGACAGATGGCTACACCTTC. This gives the protein CASSPRRTDGYTF.